This entry concerns a single T cell receptor beta chain. There are 18 residues in the CDR3. Germline V gives CDR1 SGHTA, CDR2 FQGNSA. V was shortened by 4 bases and J by 0 bases, with 21 bases between the two germline ends. Method: immunoSEQ multiplex PCR; TCRdb's copy keeps in-frame clones and lacks some. Of fewer than 200,000 clones listed, just over 90% are singletons. The sample is drawn from a study of control samples from healthy donors and cancer patients. The sequencing sample was made of blood. The sequence derives from a woman aged 60-75 years in good health. The chain links TRBV7-2 to TRBJ1-1; D is ambiguous. The CDR3: CASSSPFVLASMNTEAFF. The CDR3 coding sequence is TGTGCCAGCAGCTCCCCGTTTGTCCTTGCCTCGATGAACACTGAAGCTTTCTTT.